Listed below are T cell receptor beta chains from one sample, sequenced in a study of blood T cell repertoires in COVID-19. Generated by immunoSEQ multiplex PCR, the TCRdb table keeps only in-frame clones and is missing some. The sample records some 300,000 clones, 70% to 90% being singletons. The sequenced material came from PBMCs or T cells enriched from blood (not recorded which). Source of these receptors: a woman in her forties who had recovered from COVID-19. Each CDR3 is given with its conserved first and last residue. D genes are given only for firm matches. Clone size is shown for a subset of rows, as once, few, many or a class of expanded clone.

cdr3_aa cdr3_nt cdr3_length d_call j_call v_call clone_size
CASSQERQGGIQLFGDTQYF TGTGCCAGCAGCCAAGAAAGACAGGGGGGTATTCAGTTATTTGGAGATACGCAGTATTTT 20 TRBD1 TRBJ2-3 TRBV3-1/TRBV3-2 NA
CASSLGTGRNTEAFF TGTGCCAGCAGCTTAGGGACAGGGAGAAACACTGAAGCTTTCTTT 15 TRBD1 TRBJ1-1 TRBV7-9 NA
CASSFGHRGLQQPQHF TGTGCCAGCAGTTTTGGTCACAGGGGGCTTCAGCAGCCCCAGCATTTT 16 TRBD1 TRBJ1-5 TRBV28 NA
CASSPPWRGDTQYF TGTGCCAGCAGCCCCCCCTGGAGGGGAGATACGCAGTATTTT 14 NA TRBJ2-3 TRBV11-2 NA
CASSLDGLDGEETQYF TGTGCCAGCAGCTTGGACGGGTTAGACGGGGAAGAGACCCAGTACTTC 16 NA TRBJ2-5 TRBV5-4 NA
CATSTAGTGPQETQYF TGTGCCACCAGCACCGCGGGGACAGGGCCCCAAGAGACCCAGTACTTC 16 TRBD1 TRBJ2-5 TRBV15 NA
CASSPQGLAGRQETQYF TGTGCCAGCAGTCCCCAAGGACTAGCGGGACGCCAAGAGACCCAGTACTTC 17 TRBD2 TRBJ2-5 TRBV27 NA
CASSQDGGWPTDTQYF TGTGCCAGCAGCCAAGATGGGGGGTGGCCCACAGATACGCAGTATTTT 16 NA TRBJ2-3 TRBV3-1/TRBV3-2 many
CASSAGQGGHYEQYF TGTGCCAGCAGCGCCGGACAGGGGGGGCACTACGAGCAGTACTTC 15 TRBD1 TRBJ2-7 TRBV9 few
CASSARFSGITDTQYF TGTGCCAGCAGCGCTAGGTTTAGCGGGATCACAGATACGCAGTATTTT 16 TRBD2 TRBJ2-3 TRBV9 NA
CASSLGARGPAFF TGTGCCAGCAGCTTAGGGGCCAGGGGGCCAGCTTTCTTT 13 TRBD1 TRBJ1-1 TRBV7-9 NA
CASPGLVGETQYF TGTGCCAGCCCGGGACTAGTCGGGGAGACCCAGTACTTC 13 TRBD2 TRBJ2-5 TRBV7-3 NA
CASMDRGRAETQYF TGTGCCAGCATGGACAGGGGGCGGGCTGAGACCCAGTACTTC 14 TRBD1 TRBJ2-5 TRBV7-9 few
CASSYSSATNEKLFF TGTGCCAGCAGTTACTCGTCTGCAACTAATGAAAAACTGTTTTTT 15 NA TRBJ1-4 TRBV6-2/TRBV6-3 NA
CAWSEEVAGGPYNEQFF TGTGCCTGGAGCGAAGAAGTAGCGGGAGGGCCCTACAATGAGCAGTTCTTC 17 TRBD2 TRBJ2-1 TRBV30 NA
CASRGQLNTEAFF TGTGCCAGCAGGGGACAACTGAACACTGAAGCTTTCTTT 13 NA TRBJ1-1 TRBV6-5 NA
CASSLTSGSYEQYF TGCGCCAGCAGCTTAACTAGCGGTTCCTACGAGCAGTACTTC 14 TRBD2 TRBJ2-7 TRBV5-1 NA
CAGTGAGANVLTF TGTGCCGGGACAGGGGCTGGGGCCAACGTCCTGACTTTC 13 TRBD1 TRBJ2-6 TRBV28 once
CASSVVQGPSSYNEQFF TGTGCCAGCAGCGTTGTACAGGGGCCGAGCTCCTACAATGAGCAGTTCTTC 17 TRBD1 TRBJ2-1 TRBV28 NA
CASTLREPEQFF TGTGCCAGCACCCTCAGGGAACCTGAGCAGTTCTTC 12 NA TRBJ2-1 TRBV27 NA
CASSRSEGSWEQYF TGCGCCAGCAGCCGGAGCGAGGGAAGCTGGGAGCAGTACTTC 14 NA TRBJ2-7 TRBV5-1 once
CASSLSALAGYNEQFF TGTGCCAGCAGCTTATCTGCACTAGCGGGGTACAATGAGCAGTTCTTC 16 TRBD2 TRBJ2-1 TRBV11-1 NA
CASSIQYDNSYEQYF TGTGCCAGCAGCATACAATATGACAACTCCTACGAGCAGTACTTC 15 NA TRBJ2-7 TRBV9 NA
CASYRGVEAFF TGTGCCAGCTACAGGGGGGTCGAAGCTTTCTTT 11 TRBD1 TRBJ1-1 TRBV6-5 NA
CASSRTGTGSTFSYEQYF TGTGCCAGCAGTCGTACCGGGACAGGGTCCACGTTTTCCTACGAGCAGTACTTC 18 TRBD1 TRBJ2-7 TRBV28 NA
CASSASGEGADTQYF TGTGCCAGCAGCGCTAGCGGGGAAGGGGCAGATACGCAGTATTTT 15 TRBD2 TRBJ2-3 TRBV6-5 NA
CASLRRVAYNEQFF TGTGCCAGCCTCCGGCGGGTAGCCTACAATGAGCAGTTCTTC 14 NA TRBJ2-1 TRBV5-8 NA
CASSDPGTGAGDTQYF TGTGCCAGCAGCGATCCCGGGACAGGGGCCGGAGATACGCAGTATTTT 16 TRBD1 TRBJ2-3 TRBV4-2 NA
CASSLSAMTGAYNSPLHF TGCGCCAGCAGCCTCTCCGCTATGACAGGGGCCTATAATTCACCCCTCCACTTT 18 TRBD1 TRBJ1-6 TRBV4-1 NA
CASSPRGDRGTYEQYF TGTGCCAGTAGTCCACGCGGGGACAGGGGCACTTACGAGCAGTACTTC 16 TRBD1 TRBJ2-7 TRBV19 NA
CASGSGQGYTGELFF TGTGCCAGCGGGTCAGGACAGGGGTACACCGGGGAGCTGTTTTTT 15 TRBD1 TRBJ2-2 TRBV2 NA
CSAERGGNEQFF TGCAGCGCTGAGCGGGGGGGCAATGAGCAGTTCTTC 12 TRBD2 TRBJ2-1 TRBV29-1 NA
CASGLTNTGELFF TGTGCCAGCGGACTTACGAACACCGGGGAGCTGTTTTTT 13 NA TRBJ2-2 TRBV6-4 NA
CASSLGRGYGYTF TGTGCCAGCAGTTTAGGCAGGGGCTATGGCTACACCTTC 13 NA TRBJ1-2 TRBV28 NA
CASSLRGTVSYEQYF TGTGCCAGCAGCTTACGCGGCACCGTCTCCTACGAGCAGTACTTC 15 NA TRBJ2-7 TRBV11-3 NA
CASSFLPTDTQYF TGTGCCAGCAGCTTCCTCCCCACAGATACGCAGTATTTT 13 NA TRBJ2-3 TRBV7-2 NA
CAWDREGETQYF TGTGCCTGGGACAGGGAGGGGGAGACCCAGTACTTC 12 NA TRBJ2-5 TRBV30 NA
CASSSGQGLETQYF TGTGCCAGCAGTTCAGGACAGGGTCTAGAGACCCAGTACTTC 14 TRBD1 TRBJ2-5 TRBV6-6 NA
CASSQTDPGNTIYF TGTGCCAGCTCCCAGACAGACCCTGGAAACACCATATATTTT 14 NA TRBJ1-3 TRBV2 NA
CASSLLTEPPYNEQFF TGTGCCAGCAGCCTCCTGACAGAGCCCCCCTACAATGAGCAGTTCTTC 16 NA TRBJ2-1 TRBV7-3 NA
CASINRMNTEAFF TGTGCCAGCATTAACAGAATGAACACTGAAGCTTTCTTT 13 NA TRBJ1-1 TRBV27 NA
CASSPYGGGLNIQYF TGCGCCAGCTCACCCTACGGAGGTGGGTTGAACATTCAGTACTTC 15 NA TRBJ2-4 TRBV5-1 NA
CASSQVLGFGNTEAFF TGTGCCAGCAGCCAAGTTCTAGGTTTTGGGAACACTGAAGCTTTCTTT 16 NA TRBJ1-1 TRBV3-1/TRBV3-2 NA
CASSNDKTPLHF TGTGCCAGCAGCAACGACAAGACACCCCTCCACTTT 12 NA TRBJ1-6 TRBV7-9 NA